One and the same sample provided the 27 T cell receptor beta chains below, sequenced in a study of cytomegalovirus exposure and HLA in healthy donors. The PCR made use of 60 Vbeta and 13 Jbeta primers. Sequencing used immunoSEQ multiplex PCR; TCRdb keeps in-frame clones, though not all of them. The sample gives 100,000 to 150,000 clones, under 20% of which show up once; approximately 2.6% is in the top ten. The specimen was PBMCs. The origin of the receptors is a female donor in good health and CMV-seropositive.

This clone was observed a handful of times. CDR3 region: CASSGGQLYEQYF. Here the CDR3 DNA reads TGTGCCAGCAGTGGCGGACAGTTATACGAGCAGTACTTC. This chain joins TRBV25-1 and TRBJ2-7; D is possibly TRBD1 (6 bases). Trimming removed 4 bases at V and 4 bases at J, with 11 bases between. Germline CDR1 MGHDK, CDR2 SYGVNS. The CDR3 spans 13 residues.

With respect to this clone: This could be a read error, since a much larger clone is one nucleotide away. The chain joins TRBV7-3 to TRBJ1-1, with a tentative D call TRBD1 (6 bases). CDR3 length equals 13 residues. The V end was cut by 4 bases, the J end by 1 base, with 7 bases between. The germline CDR1 and CDR2 sequences are SGHTA and FQGTGA. For the CDR3, the DNA is TGTGCCAGCAGCTCACAGGGGAACACTGAAGCTTTCTTT. Its protein product is CASSSQGNTEAFF.

The chain couples TRBV9 to TRBJ2-3, with TRBD2 as a possible D gene (7 bases). Trimming left V 1 base short and J 0 bases short, with 12 bases between. Germline assignment: CDR1 SGDLS and CDR2 YYNGEE. This CDR3 comprises 16 residues. In DNA form, the CDR3 reads TGTGCCAGCAGCGTACTGGCGGGGGCTAGCACAGATACGCAGTATTTT. Encoded protein: CASSVLAGASTDTQYF.

The J gene is TRBJ2-3, the V gene TRBV10-3; weak D call: TRBD1 (5 bases). The length of the CDR3 is 14 residues. Trimming removed 5 bases from V and 4 bases from J, with 13 bases in between. Germline V CDR1 and CDR2: ENHRY, SYGVKD. The CDR3 sequence is CAISIGRDADTQYF. In nucleotides, the CDR3 is TGTGCCATCAGTATCGGCAGGGATGCAGATACGCAGTATTTT.

This clone was seen a few times. The chain uses TRBV5-1 and TRBJ2-1; weak D call: TRBD1 (6 bases). The length of the CDR3 is 14 residues. CDR1 SGHRS and CDR2 YFSETQ come from the germline V gene. V gave up 2 bases and J gave up 5 bases, with 11 bases separating them. This CDR3 is CASSLQGNDNEQFF. DNA for the CDR3: TGCGCCAGCAGCTTACAGGGTAACGACAATGAGCAGTTCTTC. Filled out from reference TRBV5-1 and TRBJ2-1, the complete variable domain reads KAGVTQTPRYLIKTRGQQVTLSCSPISGHRSVSWYQQTPGQGLQFLFEYFSETQRNKGNFPGRFSGRQFSNSRSEMNVSTLELGDSALYLCASSLQGNDNEQFFGPGTRLTVL.

This chain links TRBV4-3 with TRBJ2-2, with 7 positions matching TRBD2. This CDR3 has 16 residues. The J segment lost 7 bases and the V segment lost 0 bases, leaving 8 bases of the junction unmatched. The germline CDR1 and CDR2 sequences are LGHNA and YSLEER. CDR3 residues: CASSQEVVSGGGELFF. Here the CDR3 DNA reads TGCGCCAGCAGCCAAGAAGTGGTCTCGGGGGGCGGGGAGCTGTTTTTT.

The sample holds one count of this clone. The junction does not match germline at one end; this may be a read error. The chain employs TRBV10-3 and TRBJ2-3; 8 positions agree with TRBD2. Germline V gives CDR1 ENHRY, CDR2 SYGVKD. The CDR3 loop spans 15 amino acids. This CDR3 reads CAISEASGYTDKQYF. CDR3 bases: TGTGCCATCAGTGAGGCTAGCGGGTACACAGATAAGCAGTATTTT.

This sequence joins TRBV18 and TRBJ2-7; TRBD2 might be the D (5 bases). This CDR3 is built from 14 residues. Trimming removed 4 bases at V and 3 bases at J, with 13 bases between. Germline-derived CDR1 and CDR2 are KGHSH and LQKENI. The CDR3 loop reads CASSLPTGGYEQYF. CDR3 in DNA: TGTGCCAGCTCACTACCGACCGGAGGCTACGAGCAGTACTTC.

This clone has just a few counts. The chain is built from TRBV4-1 and TRBJ2-1; D perhaps matches TRBD2 (6 bases). Germline V gene sequence: CDR1 MGHRA, CDR2 YSYEKL. The CDR3 spans 14 residues. Trimming took off 5 bases at V and 10 bases at J, with 18 bases between the two ends. In DNA form, the CDR3 reads TGCGCCAGCAGCGCACGGGGAGGCCCGGGGGAGCAGTTCTTC. This codes for CASSARGGPGEQFF.

V usage is TRBV27 and J usage is TRBJ1-1; tentative D call: TRBD1 (6 bases). V gave up 6 bases and J gave up 4 bases, with 12 bases separating them. Germline values: CDR1 MNHEY, CDR2 SMNVEV (reference sequence). The CDR3 is 13 residues long. In nucleotides, the CDR3 is TGTGCCAGCAGCCCAGGACAGACCACTGAAGCTTTCTTT. It specifies CASSPGQTTEAFF.

The V call is TRBV27, the J call TRBJ2-7, with TRBD2 matching 16 bases. The V and J ends lost 5 bases and 5 bases, in that order; junction bases with no gene match: 6. The germline V gene encodes CDR1 MNHEY and CDR2 SMNVEV (reference sequence). This CDR3 is 16 amino acids long. The CDR3 is CASSPGTSGRADEQYF. The CDR3 region has the DNA TGTGCCAGCAGTCCAGGGACTAGCGGGAGGGCCGACGAGCAGTACTTC.

This chain joins TRBV19 and TRBJ1-5, with 10 bases aligning to TRBD1. V trimming: 5 bases; J trimming: 2 bases; junction bases outside the gene matches: 15. This CDR3 contains 19 residues. CDR1 LNHDA and CDR2 SQIVND come from the germline V gene (reference sequence). The CDR3, as DNA: TGTGCCAGTAGTCGCGCGAGAATGACAGGGGGCTTGGGCAATCAGCCCCAGCATTTT. This encodes CASSRARMTGGLGNQPQHF.

This sequence joins TRBV9 and TRBJ2-5, with a weak D call TRBD2 (6 bases). The V and J ends lost 2 bases and 3 bases respectively, with 11 bases between them. Per the germline V gene, CDR1 is SGDLS and CDR2 is YYNGEE. CDR3 length equals 14 residues. The CDR3: CASSVTSLEETQYF. CDR3 nucleotides: TGTGCCAGCAGCGTGACTAGTCTCGAAGAGACCCAGTACTTC.

This chain connects TRBV11-2 to TRBJ2-5; TRBD2 agrees at 10 bases. J gave up 4 bases and V 2 bases, and 4 bases lay outside the gene matches. Germline CDR1 reads SGHAT; CDR2 reads FQNNGV. This CDR3 contains 15 residues. CDR3 region: CASSLPLAGVETQYF. The CDR3 nucleotides read TGTGCCAGCAGCTTACCCCTAGCGGGAGTAGAGACCCAGTACTTC.

This rearrangement joins TRBV5-1 to TRBJ1-4; D unresolved. The CDR3 is 16 residues long. V lost 0 bases and J 0 bases, leaving 9 bases between the germline ends. Germline CDR1 SGHRS, CDR2 YFSETQ. For the CDR3, the DNA is TGCGCCAGCAGCTTGGAGATAACAACAACTAATGAAAAACTGTTTTTT. The encoded protein is CASSLEITTTNEKLFF. The whole variable domain, filled in from reference TRBV5-1 and TRBJ1-4, reads KAGVTQTPRYLIKTRGQQVTLSCSPISGHRSVSWYQQTPGQGLQFLFEYFSETQRNKGNFPGRFSGRQFSNSRSEMNVSTLELGDSALYLCASSLEITTTNEKLFFGSGTQLSVL.

This clone was recorded a few times. The chain couples TRBV4-1 to TRBJ1-6; a weak D match, TRBD1 (5 bases). The CDR3 covers 17 residues. The germline CDR1 and CDR2 sequences are MGHRA and YSYEKL. The V and J ends lost 4 bases and 7 bases respectively, with 20 bases between them. For the CDR3, the DNA is TGCGCCAGCAGCCGAAATCAGGGCGAACCAATCAATTCACCCCTCCACTTT. Its translation: CASSRNQGEPINSPLHF.

The chain recombines TRBV15 with TRBJ1-6; no clear D gene. Trimming cost V 0 bases and J 8 bases, with 5 bases left between them. Germline CDR1 LNHNV, CDR2 YYDKDF (reference sequence). CDR3 size: 13 residues. Here the CDR3 DNA reads TGTGCCACCAGCAGAGAAGAGGATTCACCCCTCCACTTT. Translated: CATSREEDSPLHF.

The table lists this clone with a few counts. The rearrangement joins TRBV28 to TRBJ1-5; 11 bases align to TRBD1. The CDR3 has 17 residues. CDR1 MDHEN and CDR2 SYDVKM come from the germline V gene. The V gene end was trimmed by 7 bases and the J gene end by 0 bases; junction bases not matched to a gene: 8. The CDR3 reads CASNDGTGGSSNQPQHF. The CDR3 DNA reads as TGTGCCAGCAATGACGGGACAGGGGGTAGTAGCAATCAGCCCCAGCATTTT.

V is TRBV2 and J is TRBJ1-2, with D tentatively TRBD1 (6 bases). Per the germline V gene, CDR1 is SNHLY and CDR2 is FYNNEI. The CDR3 totals 13 residues. V gave up 6 bases and J gave up 4 bases, with 12 bases separating them. This CDR3 reads CASSVGQIYGYTF. DNA of the CDR3: TGTGCCAGCAGCGTCGGACAGATCTATGGCTACACCTTC.

This chain joins TRBV9 and TRBJ2-2; D may be TRBD2 (5 bases). Germline loops: CDR1 SGDLS, CDR2 YYNGEE. With 0 bases removed from V and 5 bases from J, the gap between germline ends came to 20 bases. The CDR3 length is 18 residues. The CDR3 region has the DNA TGTGCCAGCAGCGTAGGCCCTCGTAGCGATCGTTGGACCGGGGAGCTGTTTTTT. As protein: CASSVGPRSDRWTGELFF.

This clone was found a few times. The CDR3 sequence: CASHGQGLIYTF. Written as DNA, the CDR3 is TGTGCCAGCCACGGACAGGGGTTGATCTACACCTTC. The genes are TRBV28 and TRBJ1-2; 9 bases are shared with TRBD1. Germline CDR1 and CDR2: MDHEN and SYDVKM. This CDR3 has 12 residues. V shed 8 bases, J shed 10 bases, and the junction held 8 bases outside the gene matches.

The chain links TRBV9 to TRBJ2-1, with D perhaps TRBD1 (6 bases). Trimming removed 4 bases from V and 11 bases from J, with 10 bases in between. The germline CDR1 and CDR2 sequences are SGDLS and YYNGEE. The CDR3 contains 11 residues. CDR3 sequence reads: CASSPGQKQFF. DNA for the CDR3: TGTGCCAGCAGCCCTGGACAGAAGCAGTTCTTC.

This clone was picked up one time. The gene calls are TRBV27 and TRBJ2-2, with D perhaps matching TRBD2 (6 bases). Trimming took off 0 bases at V and 7 bases at J, with 15 bases between the two ends. CDR1 MNHEY and CDR2 SMNVEV come from the germline V gene (reference sequence). CDR3 size: 16 residues. CDR3 in DNA: TGTGCCAGCAGTTTATCGATCCGGGGGTCGATCGGGGAGCTGTTTTTT. This encodes CASSLSIRGSIGELFF.

The V call is TRBV27, the J call TRBJ1-5; D not resolved. Germline V gives CDR1 MNHEY, CDR2 SMNVEV (reference sequence). There are 15 residues in the CDR3. Trimming pared 2 bases from V and 1 base from J, leaving 9 bases between. DNA of the CDR3: TGTGCCAGCAGTTTAGCGGCCAGAAGCAATCAGCCCCAGCATTTT. Amino acid sequence: CASSLAARSNQPQHF.

In its sample, this clone was seen a few times. The rearrangement links TRBV2 to TRBJ2-5; D ambiguous. Germline V gene sequence: CDR1 SNHLY, CDR2 FYNNEI. The CDR3 contains 12 residues. Trimming pared 3 bases from V and 3 bases from J, leaving 5 bases between. CDR3 DNA: TGTGCCAGCAGTGATCGAGAAGAGACCCAGTACTTC. This sequence encodes CASSDREETQYF. Looking up the rest from reference TRBV2 and TRBJ2-5 gives the full variable domain: EPEVTQTPSHQVTQMGQEVILRCVPISNHLYFYWYRQILGQKVEFLVSFYNNEISEKSEIFDDQFSVERPDGSNFTLKIRSTKLEDSAMYFCASSDREETQYFGPGTRLLVL.

This sequence joins TRBV5-1 and TRBJ2-2, with D possibly matching TRBD2 (5 bases). Trimming left V 0 bases short and J 4 bases short, with 13 bases between. This CDR3 spans 16 amino acids. Germline loops: CDR1 SGHRS, CDR2 YFSETQ. The CDR3 DNA reads TGCGCCAGCAGCTTGGCTCGGGGTCCCCTCACCGGGGAGCTGTTTTTT. It specifies CASSLARGPLTGELFF.

The chain joins TRBV21-1 to TRBJ1-6; the DNA was not used to check the table's D call, TRBD1. TRBV21-1 is given as a pseudogene. CDR3 length: 15 amino acids. Here the CDR3 DNA reads TGTGCCAGCAGCAAATTGGCAGGGGAGAACTCACCCCTCCACTTT. This codes for CASSKLAGENSPLHF.